This TCR beta chain was documented in a study of CD8 T cells in ankylosing spondylitis. Study-wide findings and caveats: Blood of patients with ankylosing spondylitis appeared to be characterized by a TCR beta motif of eight highly homologous variants. Prior work had noted some motif variants in reactive arthritis blood and synovial fluid. Disease-linked clones reportedly showed significant enrichment in matched ankylosing spondylitis synovial fluid.

In this sample, this clonotype turned up a few times. Its antigen is undetermined. Quantitative barcoded 5'-RACE was used to prepare TCR beta libraries. TCRdb re-called the 5' RACE reads with MiXCR, one entry per CDR3 protein. Of approximately 140,000 distinct CDR3 sequences in the sample, 40% to 50% were seen once. The sequence was collected from a male donor with ankylosing spondylitis. Sequenced material: synovial fluid, either unsorted or a sorted T cell fraction (not recorded which).

The chain's CDR3 is CASYGGNTIYF. The CDR3 DNA sequence: TGTGCCAGCTACGGGGGAAACACCATATATTTT. The gene calls are TRBV11-2 and TRBJ1-3, with D uncertain. CDR1 SGHAT and CDR2 FQNNGV come from the germline V gene. This CDR3 spans 11 amino acids. Trimming removed 8 bases from V and 4 bases from J, with 6 bases in between.